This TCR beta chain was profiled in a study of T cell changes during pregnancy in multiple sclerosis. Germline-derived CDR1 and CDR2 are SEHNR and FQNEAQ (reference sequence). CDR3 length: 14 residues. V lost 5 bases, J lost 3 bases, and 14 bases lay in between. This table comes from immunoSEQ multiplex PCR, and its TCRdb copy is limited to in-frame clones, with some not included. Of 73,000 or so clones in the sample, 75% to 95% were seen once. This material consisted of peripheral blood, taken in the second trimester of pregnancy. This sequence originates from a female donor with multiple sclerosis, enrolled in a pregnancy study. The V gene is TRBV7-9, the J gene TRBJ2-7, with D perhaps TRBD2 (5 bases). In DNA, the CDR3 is TGTGCCAGCAGCGACGAGGGAGTAGACTACGAGCAGTACTTC. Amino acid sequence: CASSDEGVDYEQYF.